The sequence of this TCR beta chain was determined in a study of PD-L1 blockade in urothelial cancer (dated by TCRdb to 2016 to 2017). Regarding the study in general: Every patient began therapy at some point between 2013 and 2015 and was given atezolizumab 1,200 mg intravenously every 3 weeks. About nine tenths of the roughly 30 patients were males with bladder-origin urothelial cancer, and about 60% of the roughly 29 reported a prior smoking history. An ECOG performance status of 0 or 1 was recorded for the patients, and 0 to 3 prior chemotherapy regimens had been received by the patients. Blood samples were analyzed 3 weeks after the start of treatment (second dose) and 6 weeks after the start of treatment. Blood samples gave a median of around 140,000 T cells and 80,000 or so unique TCRs, with a median clonality of 0.080. The study was an exploratory multi-omic analysis of somatic, immune and clinical correlates of response to PD-L1 blockade with atezolizumab in urothelial cancer. Pretreatment tumor samples and matched peripheral blood, collected serially before and after atezolizumab treatment, underwent TCR sequencing. Progression-free survival longer than 6 months counted as durable clinical benefit, and TCR features were additionally tested against both progression-free and overall survival. In the same patients, pretreatment tumors underwent whole exome sequencing and RNA sequencing in addition to TCR sequencing. About 10 patients achieved durable clinical benefit and approximately 20 did not. Approximately 30 patients had pretreatment blood TCR-seq, roughly 25 had at least one posttreatment blood collection, and roughly 25 had tumor TCR-seq.

The sample holds a few counts of this clone. This clone's antigen is unknown. Base qualities were left out, and no much larger clone turns up one base away. Each PCR received spiked-in synthetic TCR analog templates so that absolute template abundance could be estimated from read counts. The immunoSEQ assay used bias-controlled V and J gene primers to amplify TCRbeta CDR3 regions from genomic DNA. Rearranged TCRbeta segments were sequenced at approximately 20X coverage. In the paper's pipeline: Clustering was used to correct sequencing errors, and CDR3s were annotated against IMGT so that V, D and J genes could be assigned. Downstream analyses used only productive TCRbeta rearrangements and left out out-of-frame or stop-codon sequences. Clonality was calculated as one minus the Shannon entropy normalized by the log of the number of unique productive sequences. Fisher's exact test with Benjamini-Hochberg correction, at a threshold of adjusted p below 0.01, was used to find clones that differed between time points or between blood and tumor. Held by TCRdb, this immuneACCESS table contains in-frame sequences only and omits some clones. Under half of the omission traces to an unresolved V gene where checked; the cause of the rest is unknown. D and trimming were read from the DNA, whereas the V and J calls and clone size are those reported in that table. A total of some 100,000 clones appear in this sample, around 90% of them only once. The ten largest clones capture 0.8% to 1% of the sample.

Trimming takes 4 bases off V and 7 bases off J; junction bases not matched to a gene: 8. The germline V gene specifies MGHRA as CDR1 and YSYEKL as CDR2. The CDR3 covers 14 residues, taking in both the cysteine and the phenylalanine. Only the CDR3 part of the read is kept: 42 bases, read in frame from the first base. The cohort included some 30 patients with locally advanced or metastatic urothelial carcinoma who were treated at Memorial Sloan Kettering on a trial protocol. Peripheral blood mononuclear cells were collected from each patient pretreatment and during treatment, giving between 1 and 8 total time points per patient. The Qiagen DNeasy Blood extraction kit was used to purify genomic DNA from total PBMCs and tumor samples. Collected pretreatment and during treatment, PBMCs were isolated and stored as previously described. Results the study describes overall, beyond this receptor: Greater expansion of tumor-associated TCR clones in peripheral blood 3 weeks after the start of treatment was observed in patients with durable benefit (n of about 20, p = 0.022). Improved progression-free and overall survival was associated with having pretreatment peripheral blood TCR clonality below the median. Small sample size (n ≈ 27) and many exploratory analyses mean the results are intended to be hypothesis-generating.

Sequenced material: PBMCs, taken around atezolizumab (anti-PD-L1) treatment. This TCR was sampled from a woman older than 75 with urothelial cancer. Recombination connected TRBV4-1 to TRBJ1-2, and TRBD1 aligns with 8 junction nucleotides. The CDR3 here reads CASSPADRGGGYTF. The nucleotide sequence is TGCGCCAGCAGCCCCGCCGACAGGGGCGGTGGCTACACCTTC.